A single sample is the source of the 10 T cell receptor beta chains below, sequenced in a study of T cell repertoires in ileal Crohn's disease (dated by TCRdb to between 2019 and 2020). In the paper's terms, the time point label means: neoterminal ileum biopsy at postoperative endoscopy, about 6 months after surgery. The library was built by means of the immunoSEQ multiplex PCR assay. Here the immuneACCESS table is served through TCRdb, limited to in-frame sequences with V and J called. Missing clones are a known gap in these copies; in checked studies unresolved V genes cover under half, and the rest lacks a known reason. The sample table holds approximately 13,000 clones, of which around two thirds were seen once. The ten largest account for roughly 8.6% of the sample. The sequenced material came from ileal tissue. The receptors were gathered from an adult with Crohn's disease.

In its sample, this clone is medium-sized (0.01 to 0.1%). The chain combines TRBV28 with TRBJ2-7; D assignment may be TRBD1 or TRBD2 (6 bases each). CDR3 size: 15 residues. Germline V gives CDR1 MDHEN, CDR2 SYDVKM. V gave up 7 bases and J gave up 1 base, with 17 bases separating them. This CDR3 is CASTSEGGPSYEQYF. In DNA form, the CDR3 reads TGTGCCAGCACATCCGAGGGGGGCCCATCCTACGAGCAGTACTTC. The variable domain in full, completed from reference TRBV28 and TRBJ2-7, reads DVKVTQSSRYLVKRTGEKVFLECVQDMDHENMFWYRQDPGLGLRLIYFSYDVKMKEKGDIPEGYSVSREKKERFSLILESASTNQTSMYLCASTSEGGPSYEQYFGPGTRLTVT.

This chain joins TRBV28 and TRBJ2-7, with D perhaps TRBD1 (7 bases). This CDR3 has 13 residues. V dropped 7 bases and J dropped 6 bases, with 16 bases sitting between them. Germline values: CDR1 MDHEN, CDR2 SYDVKM. The CDR3 spells CASIHAGGGEQYF. The CDR3 coding sequence is TGTGCCAGCATCCATGCAGGGGGAGGCGAGCAGTACTTC.

This chain links TRBV6-1 with TRBJ2-3; TRBD2 matches 8 bases. Germline V gene sequence: CDR1 MNHNS, CDR2 SASEGT. The CDR3 loop spans 16 amino acids. After removal of 2 bases from V and 4 bases from J, the junction contained 8 bases not matched to a gene. The CDR3 DNA sequence: TGTGCCAGCAGTGAATTAATCGGGGGGGCCCCAGATACGCAGTATTTT. Its translation: CASSELIGGAPDTQYF.

By its share, this clone is medium-sized. The V and J genes are TRBV4-1 and TRBJ2-7; D gene unclear. CDR1 is MGHRA and CDR2 is YSYEKL in the germline V gene. The V end was cut by 6 bases, the J end by 3 bases, with 15 bases between. The CDR3 sequence is 14 residues long. The CDR3, as DNA: TGCGCCAGCAGGCCGGACCAGTCCTTCTACGAGCAGTACTTC. It codes for CASRPDQSFYEQYF.

By share, this clone counts as medium-sized (0.01 to 0.1%). The V call is TRBV7-2, the J call TRBJ1-1; no reliable D call. Germline assignment: CDR1 SGHTA and CDR2 FQGNSA. The ends were cut back, 4 bases at V and 6 bases at J, with 15 bases in the middle. This CDR3 contains 14 residues. This CDR3 reads CASSYSRATPEAFF. CDR3 coding DNA: TGTGCCAGCAGCTATTCGCGGGCGACCCCTGAAGCTTTCTTT.

The V call is TRBV6-6, the J call TRBJ1-5, with 9 bases that match TRBD1. The germline V gene encodes CDR1 MNHNY and CDR2 SVGAGI (reference sequence). The trim removed 4 bases at V and 5 bases at J, leaving 0 bases unmatched. This CDR3 spans 13 amino acids. The CDR3 bases are TGTGCCAGCAGTTGGGACAGGGATCAGCCCCAGCATTTT. Translation gives CASSWDRDQPQHF.

The J gene is TRBJ1-2, the V gene TRBV29-1, with D possibly being TRBD1 (5 bases). This CDR3 is built from 13 residues. CDR1 is SQVTM and CDR2 is ANQGSEA in the germline V gene. V lost 7 bases, J lost 6 bases, and 18 bases lay in between. The DNA for the CDR3 is TGCAGCGCCCTCGGGGCCTGGGAGAATGGCTACACCTTC. Protein sequence: CSALGAWENGYTF.

V is TRBV5-1 and J is TRBJ1-3; D is unclear. Trimming shortened V by 1 base and J by 4 bases, and 3 bases separated the two germline ends. This CDR3 spans 12 amino acids. CDR1 is SGHRS and CDR2 is YFSETQ in the germline V gene. The CDR3 DNA reads as TGCGCCAGCAGCTTGTCCGGAAACACCATATATTTT. Residues: CASSLSGNTIYF.

Judged by abundance, this clone is medium-sized. V is TRBV11-2 and J is TRBJ1-6, with TRBD1 matching 9 bases. The length of the CDR3 is 16 residues. Losses at the gene ends were 5 bases for V and 7 bases for J; bases not matched to a gene: 9. From germline, CDR1 is SGHAT and CDR2 FQNNGV. The CDR3 nucleotides read TGTGCCAGCAGCCTGGACAGGGGATCGGGGAATTCACCCCTCCACTTT. Translation: CASSLDRGSGNSPLHF.

The chain has TRBV10-1 and TRBJ2-3; D is undetermined. Trimming cost V 9 bases and J 0 bases, with 10 bases left between them. This CDR3 spans 13 amino acids. Germline V gives CDR1 WNHNN, CDR2 SYGVQD (reference sequence). In DNA form, the CDR3 reads TGCGCCAGTCAATATGCGAGCACAGATACGCAGTATTTT. This codes for CASQYASTDTQYF.